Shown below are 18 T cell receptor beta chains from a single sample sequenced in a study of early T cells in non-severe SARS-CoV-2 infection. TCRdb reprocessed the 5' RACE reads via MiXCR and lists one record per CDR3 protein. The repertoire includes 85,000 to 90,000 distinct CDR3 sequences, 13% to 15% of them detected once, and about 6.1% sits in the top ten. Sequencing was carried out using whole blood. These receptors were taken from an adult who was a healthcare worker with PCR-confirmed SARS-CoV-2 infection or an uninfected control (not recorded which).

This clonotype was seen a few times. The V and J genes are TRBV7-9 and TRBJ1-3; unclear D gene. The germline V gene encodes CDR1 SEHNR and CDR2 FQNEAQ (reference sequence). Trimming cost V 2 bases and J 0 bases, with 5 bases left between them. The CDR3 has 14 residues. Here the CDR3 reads CASSLPASGNTIYF. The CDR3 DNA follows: TGTGCCAGCAGCTTACCGGCCTCTGGAAACACCATATATTTT.

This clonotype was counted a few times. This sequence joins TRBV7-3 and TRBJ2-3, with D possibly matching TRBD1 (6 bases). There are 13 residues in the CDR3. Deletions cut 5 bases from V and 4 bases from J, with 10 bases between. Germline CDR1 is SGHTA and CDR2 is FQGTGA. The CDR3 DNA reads TGTGCCAGCAGCGGGGGCGGTCCAGATACGCAGTATTTT. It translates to CASSGGGPDTQYF.

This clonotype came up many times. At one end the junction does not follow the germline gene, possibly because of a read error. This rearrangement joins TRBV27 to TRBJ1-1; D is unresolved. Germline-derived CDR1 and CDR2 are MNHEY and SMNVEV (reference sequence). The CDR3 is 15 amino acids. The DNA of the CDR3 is TGTGGCAGCAGTCACGGGAGGCCGGTGAACACTGAAGCTTTCTTT. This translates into CGSSHGRPVNTEAFF.

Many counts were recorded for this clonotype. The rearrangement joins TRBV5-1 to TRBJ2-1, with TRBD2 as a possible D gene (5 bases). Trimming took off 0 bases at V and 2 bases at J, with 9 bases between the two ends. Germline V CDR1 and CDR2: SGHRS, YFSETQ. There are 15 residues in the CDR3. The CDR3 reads CASSLGGSTYNEQFF. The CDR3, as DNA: TGCGCCAGCAGCTTGGGAGGGTCGACCTACAATGAGCAGTTCTTC. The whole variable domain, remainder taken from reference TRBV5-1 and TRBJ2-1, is KAGVTQTPRYLIKTRGQQVTLSCSPISGHRSVSWYQQTPGQGLQFLFEYFSETQRNKGNFPGRFSGRQFSNSRSEMNVSTLELGDSALYLCASSLGGSTYNEQFFGPGTRLTVL.

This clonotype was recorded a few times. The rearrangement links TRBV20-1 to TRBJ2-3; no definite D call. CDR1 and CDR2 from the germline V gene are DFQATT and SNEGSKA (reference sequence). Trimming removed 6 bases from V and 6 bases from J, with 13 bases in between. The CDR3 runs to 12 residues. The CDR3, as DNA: TGCAGTGCCATGGACCCTTCGGATACGCAGTATTTT. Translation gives CSAMDPSDTQYF.

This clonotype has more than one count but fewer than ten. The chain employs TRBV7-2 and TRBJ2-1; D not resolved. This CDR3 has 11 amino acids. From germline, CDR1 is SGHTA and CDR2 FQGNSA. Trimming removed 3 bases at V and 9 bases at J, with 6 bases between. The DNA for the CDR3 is TGTGCCAGCAGCTTCGACGGTGAGCAGTTCTTC. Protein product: CASSFDGEQFF.

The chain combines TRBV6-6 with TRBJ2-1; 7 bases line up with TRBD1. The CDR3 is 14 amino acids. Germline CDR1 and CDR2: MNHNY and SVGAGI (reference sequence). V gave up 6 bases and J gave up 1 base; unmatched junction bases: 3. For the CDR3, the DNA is TGTGCCAGCAGCCGGGACAGATCCTACAATGAGCAGTTCTTC. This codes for CASSRDRSYNEQFF.

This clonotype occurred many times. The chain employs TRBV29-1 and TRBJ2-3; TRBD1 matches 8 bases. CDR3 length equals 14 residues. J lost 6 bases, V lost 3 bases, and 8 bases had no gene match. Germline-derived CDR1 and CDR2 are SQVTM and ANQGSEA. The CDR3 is CSVERTGITDTQYF. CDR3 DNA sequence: TGCAGCGTTGAGAGGACAGGGATCACGGATACGCAGTATTTT.

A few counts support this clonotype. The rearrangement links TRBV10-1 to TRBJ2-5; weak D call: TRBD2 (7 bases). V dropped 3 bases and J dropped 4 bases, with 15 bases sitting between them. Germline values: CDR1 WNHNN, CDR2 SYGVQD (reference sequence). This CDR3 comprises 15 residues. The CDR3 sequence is CASSEGGGAGETQYF. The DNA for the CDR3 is TGCGCCAGCAGTGAAGGTGGGGGGGCCGGAGAGACCCAGTACTTC.

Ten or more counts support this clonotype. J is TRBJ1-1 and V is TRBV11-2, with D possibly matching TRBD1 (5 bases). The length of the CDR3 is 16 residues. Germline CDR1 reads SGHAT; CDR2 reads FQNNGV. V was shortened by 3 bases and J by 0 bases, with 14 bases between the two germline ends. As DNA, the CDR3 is TGTGCCAGCAGCTTGAGGGGCCCCGTCATGAACACTGAAGCTTTCTTT. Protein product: CASSLRGPVMNTEAFF.

DNA of the CDR3: TGTGCCAGCAGCCCCGGGTCTCGCTCTGGAAACACCATATATTTT. Its translation: CASSPGSRSGNTIYF. V gene TRBV7-9 combines with J gene TRBJ1-3; unclear D gene. The CDR3 extends over 15 amino acids. V lost 5 bases to trimming and J lost 0 bases, with 11 bases between them. The germline CDR1 and CDR2 sequences are SEHNR and FQNEAQ (reference sequence).

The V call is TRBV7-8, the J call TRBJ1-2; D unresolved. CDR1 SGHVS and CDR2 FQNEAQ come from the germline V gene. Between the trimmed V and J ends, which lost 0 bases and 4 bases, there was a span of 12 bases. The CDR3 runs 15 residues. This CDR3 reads CASSLAESKTYGYTF. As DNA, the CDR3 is TGTGCCAGCAGCTTAGCAGAATCTAAAACCTATGGCTACACCTTC.

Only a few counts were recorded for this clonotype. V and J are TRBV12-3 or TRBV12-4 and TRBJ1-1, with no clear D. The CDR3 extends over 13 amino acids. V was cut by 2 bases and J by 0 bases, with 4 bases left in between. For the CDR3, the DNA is TGTGCCAGCAGTTTAACATTGAACACTGAAGCTTTCTTT. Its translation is CASSLTLNTEAFF.

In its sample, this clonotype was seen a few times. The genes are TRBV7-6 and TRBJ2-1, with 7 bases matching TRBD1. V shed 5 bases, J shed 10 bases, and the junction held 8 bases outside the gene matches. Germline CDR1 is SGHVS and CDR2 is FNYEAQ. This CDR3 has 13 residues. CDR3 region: CASSQISDREQFF. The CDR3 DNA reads TGTGCCAGCAGCCAGATATCGGACAGGGAGCAGTTCTTC.

CDR3 DNA: TGTGCCAGCAGCTTAGGGCAGGTATTCGGGACTGAAGCTTTCTTT. It specifies CASSLGQVFGTEAFF. The rearrangement links TRBV11-2 to TRBJ1-1; D uncertain. The CDR3 loop spans 15 amino acids. Germline CDR1 SGHAT, CDR2 FQNNGV. V lost 1 base, J lost 5 bases, and 14 bases lay in between.

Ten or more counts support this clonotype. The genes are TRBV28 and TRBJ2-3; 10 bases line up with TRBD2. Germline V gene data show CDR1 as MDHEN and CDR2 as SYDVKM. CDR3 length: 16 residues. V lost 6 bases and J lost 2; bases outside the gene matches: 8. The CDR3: CASSQYSGGFTDTQYF. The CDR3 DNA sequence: TGTGCCAGCAGCCAATATAGCGGGGGGTTCACAGATACGCAGTATTTT.

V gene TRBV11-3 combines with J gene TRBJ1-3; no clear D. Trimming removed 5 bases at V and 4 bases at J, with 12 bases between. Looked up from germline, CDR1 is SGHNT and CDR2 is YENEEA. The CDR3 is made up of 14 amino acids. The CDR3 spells CASSQGPAGNTIYF. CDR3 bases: TGTGCCAGCAGCCAAGGACCCGCCGGAAACACCATATATTTT.

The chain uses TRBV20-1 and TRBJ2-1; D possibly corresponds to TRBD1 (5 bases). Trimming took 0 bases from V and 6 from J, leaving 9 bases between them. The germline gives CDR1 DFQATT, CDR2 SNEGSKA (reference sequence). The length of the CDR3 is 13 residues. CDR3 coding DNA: TGCAGTGCTAGAGATCTCCAGGGCAATGAGCAGTTCTTC. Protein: CSARDLQGNEQFF.